Below are 4 T cell receptor beta chains sequenced from a single sample in a study of T cell therapy after organ transplantation. Time point noted: 20-29 weeks after completion of therapy. Generated by immunoSEQ multiplex PCR, the TCRdb table keeps only in-frame clones and is missing some. The sample comprises more than 15,000 clones, around 86% of which are singletons, and 25% to 40% rests with the top ten. Their recognized antigens are unknown. The material sequenced was CD8+ T cells from blood, taken after autologous CMV-specific T cell therapy. Receptors were obtained from a human patient who had received a solid organ transplant and had CMV disease. Some T cells here may be from the graft donor.

This chain uses TRBV27 with TRBJ1-1, with 10 bases aligning to TRBD1. CDR3 size: 16 residues. Per the germline V gene, CDR1 is MNHEY and CDR2 is SMNVEV (reference sequence). J was trimmed by 4 bases and V by 9 bases; bases with no gene match: 14. CDR3 bases: TGTGCCAGATGCTCCCGGGACAGGGGCGGGCTCACTGAAGCTTTCTTT. Protein: CARCSRDRGGLTEAFF.

J is TRBJ2-3 and V is TRBV4-3; 9 bases match TRBD2. Germline V gene lookup returns CDR1 LGHNA and CDR2 YSLEER. The J segment lost 2 bases and the V segment lost 1 base, leaving 4 bases of the junction unmatched. The CDR3 covers 16 residues. The CDR3 spells CASSQGLAGNTDTQYF. As DNA, the CDR3 is TGCGCCAGCAGCCAAGGGCTAGCGGGGAACACAGATACGCAGTATTTT.

The chain combines TRBV4-2 with TRBJ2-7; D remains ambiguous. V was clipped by 0 bases and J by 3 bases, with 9 bases between them. Germline V CDR1 and CDR2: LGHNA, YNFKEQ. The CDR3 is made up of 14 amino acids. CDR3 in amino acids: CASSQDRPSYEQYF. CDR3 DNA: TGTGCCAGCAGCCAAGATCGGCCCAGCTACGAGCAGTACTTC.

The rearrangement links TRBV21-1 to TRBJ1-1; the table's D call of TRBD1 was not tested on the DNA. TRBV21-1 is a pseudogene segment. The CDR3 loop spans 15 amino acids. The DNA for the CDR3 is TGTGCCAGCAGCAAAGAACAGGGAAGGAACACTGAAGCTTTCTTT. Its protein is CASSKEQGRNTEAFF.